This T cell receptor beta chain derives from a study of blood T cell repertoires in COVID-19. Study summary: The United States, Italy and Spain supplied acute and convalescent COVID-19 samples. The analysed material was cDNA or gDNA that came from T cells, B-cell-depleted T cells, or PBMCs.

Sequenced by immunoSEQ multiplex PCR; TCRdb stores in-frame clones only, minus some. The data hold roughly 190,000 clones, with roughly 84% observed a single time. The material sequenced was peripheral blood. The TCR was taken from a woman between 40 and 50 years old who had recovered from COVID-19.

The CDR3 here is CASSLSGTSYSQYF. The CDR3 region has the DNA TGTGCCAGCAGTTTATCCGGGACTAGCTATTCTCAGTACTTC. The chain links TRBV27 to TRBJ2-7; 9 bases map to TRBD2. The CDR3 has 14 amino acids. The ends lost 0 bases at V and 10 bases at J; junction bases unmatched: 7. CDR1 is MNHEY and CDR2 is SMNVEV in the germline V gene (reference sequence).